This TCR beta chain stems from a study of human T cells and chemical hapten exposure. About the research overall: Read at 6 days, the patch tests placed 0.01% DPC on the upper back.

This clonotype was recorded at least ten times. The study used a library that attached unique molecular identifiers to individual cDNA molecules. TCRdb fed the RACE reads into MiXCR, producing one record per CDR3 protein. This table holds over 300,000 distinct CDR3 sequences, roughly 5% found once. Sample time point: pre-sensitization, week 0. Specified treatment: therapeutic diphenylcyclopropenone sensitization with weekly scalp DPC. Blood was collected ahead of every patch test applied. Total RNA was isolated from whole blood that had not been fractionated. CDR3 size: 16 residues. The material sequenced was whole blood, taken in connection with sensitization to the hapten diphenylcyclopropenone (DPC). The TCR originated in a woman in her forties or fifties with alopecia areata. Some clones in this sample may be carry-over from other donors' samples. J is TRBJ2-3 and V is TRBV21-1; the table assigns TRBD2, which was not confirmed against the DNA. TRBV21-1 is labeled a pseudogene. The CDR3 bases are TGTGCCAGCAGCAAATCACTAGCGGGAGCGAAAGATACGCAGTATTTT. Translation gives CASSKSLAGAKDTQYF.